The present TCR beta chain was sequenced within a study of cytomegalovirus exposure and HLA in healthy donors. Method: immunoSEQ multiplex PCR; TCRdb's copy keeps in-frame clones and lacks some. This repertoire shows 200,000 or so clones, around 80% found once; its top ten account for 10% to 15%. The ends were cut back, 3 bases at V and 2 bases at J, with 8 bases in the middle. Germline loops: CDR1 SNHLY, CDR2 FYNNEI. There are 13 residues in the CDR3. The clonotype originates from a woman aged 30 to 39 in good health and CMV-seropositive. The chain carries TRBV2 and TRBJ2-7; D remains unclear. Sequenced sample: PBMCs. The CDR3 region has the DNA TGTGCCAGCAGTGACAATCTAGCCTACGAGCAGTACTTC. Amino acid sequence: CASSDNLAYEQYF.